These 14 T cell receptor beta chains were all obtained from the same sample, sequenced in a study of cytomegalovirus exposure and HLA in healthy donors. The PCR made use of 60 Vbeta and 13 Jbeta primers. Repertoires were generated with immunoSEQ multiplex PCR, while TCRdb's copy carries only in-frame clones and drops some. The data show 160,000 or so clones, with around 72% seen just once and 5.5% to 7.5% held by the top ten. The sequencing sample was made of PBMCs. These receptors originate from a middle-aged woman in good health and CMV-seropositive.

Here the CDR3 DNA reads TGTGCCAGCAGCCCGGGACAGGGAACTGAAAAACTGTTTTTT. It codes for CASSPGQGTEKLFF. The rearrangement joins TRBV5-4 to TRBJ1-4, with TRBD1 matching 9 bases. CDR3 length: 14 residues. Trimming at V came to 4 bases and at J to 7 bases, leaving 5 bases not matched to a gene. From germline, CDR1 is SGHNT and CDR2 YYREEE (reference sequence).

CDR3 amino acids: CASSLGGARNTEAFF. DNA for the CDR3: TGTGCCAGCAGTTTAGGAGGGGCGAGGAACACTGAAGCTTTCTTT. The chain is built from TRBV28 and TRBJ1-1; D is perhaps TRBD1 (5 bases). The CDR3 length is 15 residues. The germline V gene has CDR1 MDHEN and CDR2 SYDVKM. V was clipped by 2 bases and J by 1 base, with 11 bases between them.

The chain joins TRBV11-3 to TRBJ2-5; 8 bases are a match to TRBD2. With 1 base clipped from V and 2 bases from J, the junction kept 3 bases outside the gene matches. The CDR3 consists of 15 residues. CDR1 SGHNT and CDR2 YENEEA come from the germline V gene. The CDR3 sequence is CASSLGPGGQETQYF. The DNA for the CDR3 is TGTGCCAGCAGCTTAGGGCCGGGGGGGCAAGAGACCCAGTACTTC.

The J gene is TRBJ1-2, the V gene TRBV2; maybe TRBD1 (6 bases). Germline V gene sequence: CDR1 SNHLY, CDR2 FYNNEI. The V gene lost 3 bases and the J gene lost 7 bases, with 18 bases spanning the gap. CDR3 length equals 15 residues. The CDR3 region is CASSDPTGLIFGYTF. CDR3 bases: TGTGCCAGCAGTGACCCGACAGGTCTTATATTTGGCTACACCTTC.

V and J are TRBV27 and TRBJ1-2, with TRBD1 identical over 8 bases. Trimming cost V 6 bases and J 7 bases; bases outside gene matches: 10. This CDR3 has 14 amino acids. Germline V gene sequence: CDR1 MNHEY, CDR2 SMNVEV (reference sequence). The CDR3: CASSPGTGVGGYTF. Here the CDR3 DNA reads TGTGCCAGCAGCCCCGGGACAGGAGTGGGTGGCTACACCTTC.

The V and J genes are TRBV6-1 and TRBJ1-2, with D hard to call. Germline CDR1 MNHNS, CDR2 SASEGT. The CDR3 has 14 residues. The germline V and J ends were trimmed by 0 bases and 6 bases, with 11 bases remaining between them. In DNA, the CDR3 is TGTGCCAGCAGTGAAGCGTTTGGGCTGAATGGCTACACCTTC. Protein product: CASSEAFGLNGYTF.

V and J are TRBV19 and TRBJ1-1, with 7 nucleotides matching TRBD1. CDR1 and CDR2 from the germline V gene are LNHDA and SQIVND (reference sequence). V lost 4 bases and J lost 4; bases outside the gene matches: 3. The CDR3 length is 13 residues. The CDR3, as DNA: TGTGCCAGTAGTACGGACAGGAGCACTGAAGCTTTCTTT. Translating it yields CASSTDRSTEAFF.

This chain links TRBV29-1 with TRBJ1-1, with D perhaps TRBD1 (6 bases). From germline, CDR1 is SQVTM and CDR2 ANQGSEA. V lost 7 bases, J lost 10 bases, and 16 bases lay in between. The CDR3 is 11 residues long. CDR3 in DNA: TGCAGCGCCGATTGGGACACGCGAGCTTTCTTT. Its protein is CSADWDTRAFF.

This clone was found a few times. The chain uses TRBV19 and TRBJ1-2; tentative D call: TRBD1 (5 bases). The germline V and J ends were trimmed by 7 bases and 2 bases, with 20 bases remaining between them. The germline V gene encodes CDR1 LNHDA and CDR2 SQIVND (reference sequence). This CDR3 comprises 16 residues. The CDR3 spells CASIPAALQENYGYTF. The CDR3 DNA is TGTGCCAGTATCCCGGCCGCCTTACAGGAAAACTATGGCTACACCTTC.

This clone was seen a single time. The genes are TRBV4-3 and TRBJ2-7, with TRBD2 identical over 7 bases. The V segment lost 5 bases and the J segment 5 bases; nucleotides outside the gene matches: 18. The CDR3 sequence is 17 residues long. Germline-derived CDR1 and CDR2 are LGHNA and YSLEER. The CDR3 loop reads CASSDRGLAGENNEQYF. The CDR3 DNA reads as TGCGCCAGCAGCGATCGAGGATTGGCGGGGGAAAACAACGAGCAGTACTTC.

The rearrangement links TRBV5-1 to TRBJ2-5; TRBD2 matches at 8 bases. CDR3 length: 15 residues. Trimming cost V 2 bases and J 1 base; bases outside gene matches: 4. Germline V CDR1 and CDR2: SGHRS, YFSETQ. CDR3 protein: CASSLAGESQETQYF. Written as DNA, the CDR3 is TGCGCCAGCAGCTTAGCGGGGGAATCCCAAGAGACCCAGTACTTC. The whole variable domain, filled in from reference TRBV5-1 and TRBJ2-5, reads KAGVTQTPRYLIKTRGQQVTLSCSPISGHRSVSWYQQTPGQGLQFLFEYFSETQRNKGNFPGRFSGRQFSNSRSEMNVSTLELGDSALYLCASSLAGESQETQYFGPGTRLLVL.

The chain recombines TRBV10-2 with TRBJ1-1; D is possibly TRBD1 (5 bases). Looked up from germline, CDR1 is WSHSY and CDR2 is SAAADI. V gave up 6 bases and J gave up 4 bases, with 9 bases separating them. This CDR3 is built from 12 residues. The CDR3 loop is CASRVQGTEAFF. CDR3 bases: TGCGCCAGCAGGGTGCAGGGCACTGAAGCTTTCTTT.

The V call is TRBV13, the J call TRBJ2-1; the D gene is possibly TRBD2 (5 bases). Between the trimmed V and J ends, which lost 5 bases and 2 bases, there was a span of 13 bases. This CDR3 is 15 amino acids long. CDR1 is PRHDT, CDR2 FYEKMQ, per germline (reference sequence). As DNA, the CDR3 is TGTGCCAGCAGCCCGCCCGGGGTAGCCTACAATGAGCAGTTCTTC. This codes for CASSPPGVAYNEQFF.

This clone has only a few counts. The chain links TRBV30 to TRBJ1-1; no clear D gene. This CDR3 spans 11 amino acids. CDR1 GTSNPN and CDR2 SVGIG come from the germline V gene (reference sequence). In nucleotides, the CDR3 is TGTGTCGGGGAGAGGAACACTGAAGCTTTCTTT. Protein product: CVGERNTEAFF.